These 32 T cell receptor beta chains came from one sample sequenced in a study of T-cell reconstitution after alpha-beta-depleted transplantation in children. Unique molecular identifiers were incorporated when the TCRbeta library was constructed. From the PCR reads, TCRdb called clonotypes with MiXCR, one entry per CDR3 protein. The table shows around 800,000 distinct CDR3 sequences, with around 15% occurring only once. The material sequenced was PBMCs, mostly from graft donor cells, taken 360 days after TCRalphabeta/CD19-depleted stem cell transplant. These receptors were collected from a male patient younger than 18 who had a stem cell transplant for acute lymphoblastic leukemia, so the T cells may come from the graft donor.

This clonotype occurred a few times. The J gene is TRBJ1-5, the V gene TRBV7-2; tentatively, D is TRBD1 (5 bases). This CDR3 is 15 amino acids long. V was trimmed by 5 bases and J by 6 bases, leaving 17 bases between them. Germline CDR1 and CDR2: SGHTA and FQGNSA. This chain's CDR3 is CASSLGKGQGQPQHF. The CDR3 DNA sequence: TGTGCCAGCAGCCTAGGCAAAGGGCAGGGTCAGCCCCAGCATTTT.

The chain joins TRBV12-3 or TRBV12-4 to TRBJ2-1; 8 bases match TRBD1. This CDR3 has 14 amino acids. After removal of 3 bases from V and 5 bases from J, the junction contained 3 bases not matched to a gene. CDR3 DNA sequence: TGTGCCAGCAGTTTTAGACAGGGGAACAATGAGCAGTTCTTC. Protein: CASSFRQGNNEQFF.

This clonotype was seen more than once but under ten times. The gene calls are TRBV7-6 and TRBJ2-3; 9 bases fit TRBD1. CDR3 length: 17 residues. Germline V gene lookup returns CDR1 SGHVS and CDR2 FNYEAQ. Trimming took 5 bases from V and 1 from J; bases not matched to a gene: 10. CDR3 protein: CASSHPPGQGGTDTQYF. Written as DNA, the CDR3 is TGTGCCAGCAGCCATCCGCCGGGACAGGGAGGCACAGATACGCAGTATTTT.

This chain connects TRBV12-3 or TRBV12-4 to TRBJ2-7; 10 nucleotides agree with TRBD1. This CDR3 is 17 amino acids long. V shed 4 bases, J shed 3 bases, and the junction held 12 bases outside the gene matches. The CDR3 here is CASSSILWTGGSYEQYF. As DNA, the CDR3 is TGTGCCAGCAGTTCGATCCTGTGGACAGGGGGTAGCTACGAGCAGTACTTC.

This clonotype was detected a few times. DNA of the CDR3: TGTGCCAGCAGTTATCAGCGCAACGGAGATACGCAGTATTTT. This gives the protein CASSYQRNGDTQYF. This rearrangement joins TRBV12-3 or TRBV12-4 to TRBJ2-3; no definite D call. Trimming shortened V by 4 bases and J by 5 bases, and 13 bases separated the two germline ends. The CDR3 totals 14 residues.

The rearrangement joins TRBV12-3 or TRBV12-4 to TRBJ2-2; D is unclear. V was trimmed by 3 bases and J by 5 bases, leaving 16 bases between them. This CDR3 is 16 amino acids long. The CDR3 sequence: CASSFPGPSGTGELFF. DNA of the CDR3: TGTGCCAGCAGTTTTCCCGGTCCCTCTGGGACCGGGGAGCTGTTTTTT.

This clonotype was detected only once. Since no conserved phenylalanine or tryptophan closes the CDR3, a read error is the likely cause. The chain combines TRBV5-1 with TRBJ1-1; D is unclear. V was pared by 4 bases and J by 5 bases, with 9 bases between. This CDR3 is 12 amino acids long. Germline V gene lookup returns CDR1 SGHRS and CDR2 YFSETQ. In DNA form, the CDR3 reads TGCGCCAGCAGCGGTGGTGGGACTGAAGCTTTCTGT. Translating it yields CASSGGGTEAFC.

In this sample, this clonotype turned up many times. The chain couples TRBV9 to TRBJ2-7, with D perhaps matching TRBD1 (5 bases). The ends were cut back, 0 bases at V and 1 base at J, with 8 bases in the middle. The length of the CDR3 is 14 residues. The germline gives CDR1 SGDLS, CDR2 YYNGEE. The CDR3 spells CASSVGSGSYEQYF. The CDR3 nucleotides read TGTGCCAGCAGCGTAGGTTCAGGGTCCTACGAGCAGTACTTC.

The V call is TRBV29-1, the J call TRBJ1-4; a weak D match, TRBD1 (5 bases). V lost 7 bases, J lost 8 bases, and 17 bases lay in between. CDR1 is SQVTM and CDR2 is ANQGSEA in the germline V gene. The length of the CDR3 is 13 residues. The CDR3 bases are TGCAGCGCCCTGACAGCCCCAAGAGAAAAACTGTTTTTT. It encodes CSALTAPREKLFF.

There are a few counts of this clonotype. The chain uses TRBV5-1 and TRBJ2-1; a possible D gene is TRBD2 (8 bases). The CDR3 contains 14 residues. Germline values: CDR1 SGHRS, CDR2 YFSETQ. Trimming pared 3 bases from V and 8 bases from J, leaving 15 bases between. The CDR3 nucleotides read TGCGCCAGCAGCTGGGGACTAGGGGGCGATGAGCAGTTCTTC. It specifies CASSWGLGGDEQFF.

The gene calls are TRBV3-1 and TRBJ2-7; 7 bases agree with TRBD2. Germline CDR1 LGHDT, CDR2 YNNKEL (reference sequence). The CDR3 has 13 amino acids. Trimming removed 4 bases from V and 6 bases from J; junction bases left unmatched: 6. CDR3 DNA: TGTGCCAGCAGCCGAGGGAGGGCCACCGAGCAGTACTTC. This encodes CASSRGRATEQYF.

Only a few counts were recorded for this clonotype. The V gene is TRBV6-8, the J gene TRBJ2-3; 10 nucleotides agree with TRBD2. Germline assignment: CDR1 MNHGY and CDR2 SAAAGT. This CDR3 comprises 19 residues. Trimming cost V 7 bases and J 4 bases; bases outside gene matches: 20. CDR3 in DNA: TGTGCCAGCACCTACTGGGGGGTATGCCTAGCGGGAGATGCAGATACGCAGTATTTT. This translates into CASTYWGVCLAGDADTQYF.

Comments on this clonotype: One end of the junction does not line up with germline, which may come from a read error. The rearrangement uses TRBV5-1 and TRBJ1-1; weak D call: TRBD1 (6 bases). The CDR3 has 13 amino acids. Per the germline V gene, CDR1 is SGHRS and CDR2 is YFSETQ. The DNA of the CDR3 is TGCGCCAGCAGCTTGGAGGGGGGAACTGAAGTTTTCTTT. Translated: CASSLEGGTEVFF. Supplemented by reference TRBV5-1 and TRBJ1-1, the full variable domain reads KAGVTQTPRYLIKTRGQQVTLSCSPISGHRSVSWYQQTPGQGLQFLFEYFSETQRNKGNFPGRFSGRQFSNSRSEMNVSTLELGDSALYLCASSLEGGTEVFFGQGTRLTVV.

This clonotype has only a few counts. The genes are TRBV20-1 and TRBJ2-1; 10 bases align to TRBD2. V shed 0 bases and J 1 base; nucleotides not matched to a gene: 3. The CDR3 has 16 residues. The germline V gene has CDR1 DFQATT and CDR2 SNEGSKA (reference sequence). CDR3 nucleotides: TGCAGTGCTAGAGAGCCAGCGGGAGGGTCCTACAATGAGCAGTTCTTC. Encoded protein: CSAREPAGGSYNEQFF.

Only a few counts were recorded for this clonotype. This chain links TRBV5-1 with TRBJ2-3; tentatively, D is TRBD2 (5 bases). From germline, CDR1 is SGHRS and CDR2 YFSETQ. This CDR3 has 11 residues. Trimming removed 2 bases from V and 13 bases from J, with 11 bases in between. CDR3 protein: CASSFSGREYF. The CDR3 DNA reads TGCGCCAGCAGCTTTTCTGGGCGGGAGTATTTT. The full variable domain, completed using reference TRBV5-1 and TRBJ2-3, is KAGVTQTPRYLIKTRGQQVTLSCSPISGHRSVSWYQQTPGQGLQFLFEYFSETQRNKGNFPGRFSGRQFSNSRSEMNVSTLELGDSALYLCASSFSGREYFGPGTRLTVL.

This rearrangement joins TRBV2 to TRBJ2-1; D might be TRBD1 (6 bases). The germline CDR1 and CDR2 sequences are SNHLY and FYNNEI. V was pared by 5 bases and J by 7 bases, with 15 bases between. CDR3 length: 14 residues. The CDR3 coding sequence is TGTGCCAGCAGTCGCCAGACAGGACGGAATGAGCAGTTCTTC. This gives the protein CASSRQTGRNEQFF.

This clonotype was seen a handful of times. J is TRBJ1-5 and V is TRBV29-1; D is unclear. CDR3 length: 13 amino acids. Trimming removed 4 bases at V and 3 bases at J, with 10 bases between. Germline assignment: CDR1 SQVTM and CDR2 ANQGSEA. CDR3 region: CSVVIATNQPQHF. The CDR3 DNA reads TGCAGCGTTGTCATCGCCACCAATCAGCCCCAGCATTTT.

This clonotype was counted a few times. The V call is TRBV27, the J call TRBJ2-3; 8 bases fit TRBD1. The length of the CDR3 is 14 residues. CDR1 is MNHEY and CDR2 is SMNVEV in the germline V gene (reference sequence). V dropped 6 bases and J dropped 0; count of bases not matched to a gene: 2. Written as DNA, the CDR3 is TGTGCCAGCAGGAGGACAGGGAGCACAGATACGCAGTATTTT. The encoded protein is CASRRTGSTDTQYF.

The chain links TRBV20-1 to TRBJ2-3; no definite D call. V was trimmed by 6 bases and J by 5 bases, leaving 15 bases between them. There are 13 residues in the CDR3. Germline loops: CDR1 DFQATT, CDR2 SNEGSKA (reference sequence). In nucleotides, the CDR3 is TGCAGTGCCCCGGTACCGTGGGGAGATACGCAGTATTTT. Residues: CSAPVPWGDTQYF.

The rearrangement uses TRBV12-3 or TRBV12-4 and TRBJ2-7, with TRBD2 as a possible D gene (6 bases). The CDR3 length is 15 residues. V was shortened by 5 bases and J by 1 base, with 15 bases between the two germline ends. This CDR3 is CASSPRRGRSYEQYF. Here the CDR3 DNA reads TGTGCCAGCAGTCCGCGGCGGGGTCGTTCCTACGAGCAGTACTTC.

This chain links TRBV5-1 with TRBJ1-6; no clear D gene. Germline V lookup: CDR1 SGHRS, CDR2 YFSETQ. V was clipped by 4 bases and J by 7 bases, with 9 bases between them. There are 13 residues in the CDR3. The CDR3: CASSGQENSPLHF. The DNA of the CDR3 is TGCGCCAGCAGCGGCCAGGAAAATTCACCCCTCCACTTT.

This clonotype showed up many times. This chain's CDR3 is CASSLISGPGELFF. In nucleotides, the CDR3 is TGTGCCAGCAGCTTAATTTCAGGGCCCGGGGAGCTGTTTTTT. This chain joins TRBV7-9 and TRBJ2-2; the D gene is possibly TRBD1 (5 bases). CDR3 size: 14 residues. Germline V gene sequence: CDR1 SEHNR, CDR2 FQNEAQ (reference sequence). Trimming stripped 2 bases from V and 6 bases from J, with 10 bases between.

This clonotype appeared a few times. The chain is built from TRBV15 and TRBJ2-7; D gene uncertain. Germline V CDR1 and CDR2: LNHNV, YYDKDF (reference sequence). The CDR3 has 17 residues. The ends were cut back, 0 bases at V and 0 bases at J, with 15 bases in the middle. The CDR3 reads CATSRDWRGTDSYEQYF. CDR3 sequence (DNA): TGTGCCACCAGCAGAGATTGGAGAGGAACGGACTCCTACGAGCAGTACTTC.

This clonotype was found many times. The rearrangement uses TRBV28 and TRBJ2-1, with D tentatively TRBD1 or TRBD2 (5 bases each). The CDR3 loop spans 17 amino acids. The germline V and J ends were trimmed by 2 bases and 2 bases, with 16 bases remaining between them. The germline CDR1 and CDR2 sequences are MDHEN and SYDVKM. The CDR3 bases are TGTGCCAGCAGTTTAGGGGCGGGCAGGAGCACCTACAATGAGCAGTTCTTC. This translates into CASSLGAGRSTYNEQFF.

This chain joins TRBV5-1 and TRBJ2-4; 8 bases fit TRBD1. The V gene end was trimmed by 0 bases and the J gene end by 1 base; junction bases not matched to a gene: 3. The length of the CDR3 is 16 residues. Germline V gene sequence: CDR1 SGHRS, CDR2 YFSETQ. The CDR3: CASSLVQGAAKNIQYF. Here the CDR3 DNA reads TGCGCCAGCAGCTTGGTTCAGGGGGCTGCCAAAAACATTCAGTACTTC.

The chain is built from TRBV12-3 or TRBV12-4 and TRBJ2-5; D remains ambiguous. There are 13 residues in the CDR3. Between the trimmed V and J ends, which lost 10 bases and 0 bases, there was a span of 12 bases. This chain's CDR3 is CATQLRYQETQYF. In nucleotides, the CDR3 is TGTGCCACTCAACTTCGGTACCAAGAGACCCAGTACTTC.

This clonotype has a handful of counts. This rearrangement joins TRBV20-1 to TRBJ1-4, with TRBD1 matching over 7 bases. Germline CDR1 is DFQATT and CDR2 is SNEGSKA (reference sequence). The junction had 11 bases not matched to a gene; V was cut back by 2 bases and J by 11 bases. The CDR3 spans 14 residues. CDR3 nucleotide sequence: TGCAGTGCTAGATGGGGTGGGACAGCCGAGAAACTGTTTTTT. It encodes CSARWGGTAEKLFF.

This sequence joins TRBV12-3 or TRBV12-4 and TRBJ2-1; possible D gene TRBD2, 6 bases. CDR3 length: 13 residues. The CDR3 DNA reads TGTACCCTTGGGGGAGGCTCCTACAATGAGCAGTTCTTC. This codes for CTLGGGSYNEQFF.

V and J are TRBV2 and TRBJ2-3; TRBD2 agrees at 10 bases. Unmatched junction bases numbered 7, after V lost 4 bases and J lost 0 bases. The CDR3 length is 17 residues. Germline lookup yields CDR1 SNHLY and CDR2 FYNNEI. The CDR3 DNA reads as TGTGCCAGCAGTGTCCCACTACTAGCGGGGAGCACAGATACGCAGTATTTT. As protein: CASSVPLLAGSTDTQYF. Combining the CDR3 with reference TRBV2 and TRBJ2-3 gives the whole variable domain EPEVTQTPSHQVTQMGQEVILRCVPISNHLYFYWYRQILGQKVEFLVSFYNNEISEKSEIFDDQFSVERPDGSNFTLKIRSTKLEDSAMYFCASSVPLLAGSTDTQYFGPGTRLTVL.

The genes are TRBV6-5 and TRBJ1-2; no clear D gene. This CDR3 is 14 amino acids long. Trimming shortened V by 2 bases and J by 2 bases, and 9 bases separated the two germline ends. Germline values: CDR1 MNHEY, CDR2 SVGAGI. CDR3 residues: CASSYRVGNYGYTF. CDR3 bases: TGTGCCAGCAGTTACCGCGTGGGGAACTATGGCTACACCTTC.

This clonotype has ten or more counts. The chain combines TRBV27 with TRBJ2-2; D is possibly TRBD1 (6 bases). The V end was cut by 7 bases, the J end by 5 bases, with 17 bases between. Germline CDR1 and CDR2: MNHEY and SMNVEV (reference sequence). The CDR3 runs 15 residues. CDR3 DNA sequence: TGTGCCAGCAATCAAGTCGGTACAGGGACCGGGGAGCTGTTTTTT. Amino acids: CASNQVGTGTGELFF.

This clonotype was seen repeatedly, ten times or more. The chain uses TRBV3-1 and TRBJ2-1; TRBD2 matches 7 bases. This CDR3 is built from 15 residues. J was trimmed by 4 bases and V by 4 bases; bases with no gene match: 7. Germline CDR1 is LGHDT and CDR2 is YNNKEL (reference sequence). DNA of the CDR3: TGTGCCAGCAGCCGGGAGGGCCTTGGGTACAATGAGCAGTTCTTC. It is translated as CASSREGLGYNEQFF.